The sample holds a few counts of the clone carrying this TCR beta chain. What it recognizes is unknown. Germline is not matched at one junction end, which may reflect a read error. Researchers ran the PCR with 60 Vbeta and 13 Jbeta primers. The method was immunoSEQ multiplex PCR; TCRdb's version includes in-frame clones alone and lacks a portion of them. Altogether about 170,000 clones are present, around 83% being singletons, with the ten largest covering approximately 2.5%. The data were taken from a study of cytomegalovirus exposure and HLA in healthy donors. The CDR3 length is 16 residues. The germline CDR1 and CDR2 sequences are SEHNR and FQNEAQ (reference sequence). Study outcomes and limitations: The presence/absence work took it that sequencing depth was about the same across donors. For most TCR beta V segments, an earlier analysis put the productive rate at about 90% or about 30% of the time.

This TCR was recovered from a man between 25 and 39 years old in good health and CMV-seropositive. The sample was PBMCs. The chain recombines TRBV7-9 with TRBJ2-3; 13 bases line up with TRBD2. CDR3: CSSSLGLAGVVDTQYF. The CDR3 bases are TGTTCCAGCAGTCTTGGACTAGCGGGAGTTGTAGATACGCAGTATTTT. Full variable domain (rest looked up from reference TRBV7-9 and TRBJ2-3): DTGVSQNPRHKITKRGQNVTFRCDPISEHNRLYWYRQTLGQGPEFLTYFQNEAQLEKSRLLSDRFSAERPKGSFSTLEIQRTEQGDSAMYLCSSSLGLAGVVDTQYFGPGTRLTVL.